The subject of this entry is one TCR beta chain. Its antigen is still unknown. No qualities accompany the bases; no much larger clone lies one base away. Via the germline V gene, CDR1 is SNHLY and CDR2 FYNNEI. The CDR3, from cysteine to phenylalanine, totals 11 residues. Only CDR3 DNA is held: 33 bases, read in frame from base 1. V sheds 5 bases and J sheds 7 bases, leaving 6 bases between their ends. On a MiSeq, deep resolution sequencing aimed for a depth between 1 in 1 million and 1 in 200,000 T cells, with each clonotype covered around 9.2x on average. TCR beta libraries were generated with the immunoSEQ hsTCRB Kit. In the source study's methods: Data were analyzed with ImmunoSEQ Data Assistant and ImmunoSEQ Analyzer, with V, D and J genes assigned per IMGT definitions. Clonality, with values ranging from 0 to 1, was calculated as one minus the normalized Shannon entropy of productive rearrangement frequencies. Only overrepresented clonotypes making up at least 0.05% of each patient's repertoire were included in the public clonotype analysis. Some twelve repertoires from age-matched healthy donors, obtained from immuneACCESS, served as clonality controls. Sourced from immuneACCESS, this table was stored by TCRdb with only in-frame sequences that have V and J called. A share of the clones is absent; for the studies checked, an unresolved V gene accounts for under half, and the remainder has no known explanation. The V and J calls and the clone size are those of that table, but D and trimming were determined from the DNA. This sample lists 200,000 to 250,000 clones; 60% to 75% were detected once. The ten largest clones add up to approximately 15% of the sample.

These data come from a study of cytotoxic CD8 clonotypes in ibrutinib-treated CLL (dated by TCRdb to the early 2020s). Study-level background: The cohort was composed of 11 relapsed/refractory and fewer than 16 treatment-naive patients; IGHV unmutated status was identified in 17 patients. The response samples were drawn at a median of roughly twelve months into treatment, with a range of about 6 to 40 months. Patients were still on ibrutinib when every remission and progressive disease sample was collected. On average, each sample yielded 255,043 productive templates and around 100,000 productive rearrangements. Longitudinal samples were obtainable from about 30% of the roughly 86 participants in the trial. Responses were partial in roughly 24 patients and complete in 2; after median about 70 months follow-up, about 14 stayed in remission and roughly twelve progressed. Cryopreserved peripheral blood mononuclear cells were collected at three points: before therapy, at response, and at either sustained remission or disease progression. Beyond this particular receptor, the publication reports: Public clonotypes were rare and either shrank or stayed stable during treatment, and the rise in clonality at ibrutinib response reflected expansion of private clonotypes. At ibrutinib response clonality went up, during sustained remission it held steady, and at progression it dropped back toward baseline. Lymph node repertoires were not examined, and the timing of sampling was not matched between patients in sustained remission and those whose disease progressed. At baseline, clonality was higher than in age-matched healthy donors and showed a strong correlation with circulating CD8+ T-cell counts.

The meaning of the sample's time point label: 20 to 30 months on ibrutinib. For TCR beta library preparation, 1.5 to 2 micrograms of genomic DNA was extracted from cryopreserved PBMCs. High-throughput TCR beta sequencing was performed on longitudinal blood samples from CLL patients receiving ibrutinib monotherapy. Patients were enrolled in a phase 2 open-label single-center ibrutinib monotherapy trial. The rearrangement combines TRBV2 with TRBJ2-1, with the D segment identity uncertain. This clonotype was obtained from a human donor with chronic lymphocytic leukemia. This specimen consisted of PBMCs, obtained after 24 months of ibrutinib treatment. The CDR3 corresponds to CASSRRNEQFF. At the DNA level, the sequence is TGTGCCAGCAGTCGGAGAAATGAGCAGTTCTTC.